This T cell receptor (beta chain) appears in the sequencing data of a study of regulatory T cells in long-lasting Graves disease. Study-wide results and caveats: Less diverse TCR repertoires were seen in persistent Graves' patients than in newly diagnosed ones. New patients shared approximately 970 public clonotypes, and persistent patients shared more, with under 3,000.

As to time point: newly diagnosed GD, antithyroid drugs for less than 3 months. PBMCs were the source of the RNA used for TCR sequencing. Per American Thyroid Association guidelines, Graves' disease was diagnosed. Construction of the TCR beta libraries employed iRepertoire HTBI primers in conjunction with Arm-PCR of CDR3 regions. TCRdb analysed the multiplex PCR reads with MiXCR anew, one entry per CDR3 protein. The data hold around 360,000 distinct CDR3 sequences, with about 16% observed a single time. In germline, CDR1 is MNHNS, CDR2 SASEGT. CDR3 size: 16 residues. Deletions cut 7 bases from V and 5 bases from J, with 23 bases between. This clonotype was detected a few times. Its target is not known. The same data also contributed to another study, on T cells in Graves' hyperthyroidism and ophthalmopathy. That work adds: Primed by the HTBI set, a first-round RT-PCR was run on the TCR CDR3.

This sequence joins TRBV6-1 and TRBJ1-1, with D maybe TRBD1 (5 bases). The receptor was isolated from a woman under 30 with Graves disease. Here the sequenced sample was peripheral blood mononuclear cells (PBMCs), taken at new diagnosis, from a patient treated with antithyroid drugs. This CDR3 is CASTRPGRPGRTEAFF. The CDR3 DNA follows: TGTGCCAGCACCCGTCCGGGACGCCCAGGAAGGACTGAAGCTTTCTTT.